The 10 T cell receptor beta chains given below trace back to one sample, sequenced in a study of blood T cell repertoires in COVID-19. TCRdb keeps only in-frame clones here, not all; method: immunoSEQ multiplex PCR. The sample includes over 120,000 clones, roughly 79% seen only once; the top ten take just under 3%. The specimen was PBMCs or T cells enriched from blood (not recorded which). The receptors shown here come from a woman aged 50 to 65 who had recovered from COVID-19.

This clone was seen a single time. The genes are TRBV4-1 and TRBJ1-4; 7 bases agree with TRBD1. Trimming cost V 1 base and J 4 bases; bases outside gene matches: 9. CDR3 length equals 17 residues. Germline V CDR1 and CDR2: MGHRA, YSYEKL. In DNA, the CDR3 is TGCGCCAGCAGCCAAGTCTTCAGGGGACAGAGTAATGAAAAACTGTTTTTT. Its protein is CASSQVFRGQSNEKLFF.

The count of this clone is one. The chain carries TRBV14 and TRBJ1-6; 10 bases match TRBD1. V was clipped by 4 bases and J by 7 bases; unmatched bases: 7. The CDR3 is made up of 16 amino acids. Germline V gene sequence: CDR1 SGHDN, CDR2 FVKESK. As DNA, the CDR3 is TGTGCCAGCAGCCCCAACCGGGACAGGGGAAATTCACCCCTCCACTTT. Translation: CASSPNRDRGNSPLHF.

The CDR3 coding sequence is TGTGCCAGTAGTATAGGGGGACAGTCCCTGAGCTCTGGAAACACCATATATTTT. Residues: CASSIGGQSLSSGNTIYF. V and J are TRBV19 and TRBJ1-3; the match to TRBD1 covers 7 bases. Trimming took 1 base from V and 0 from J; bases not matched to a gene: 9. Germline V lookup: CDR1 LNHDA, CDR2 SQIVND (reference sequence). This CDR3 contains 18 residues.

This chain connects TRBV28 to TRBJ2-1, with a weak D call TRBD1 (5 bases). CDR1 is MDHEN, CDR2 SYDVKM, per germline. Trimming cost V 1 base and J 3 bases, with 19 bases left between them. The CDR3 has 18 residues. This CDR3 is CASSLSSGRGQDYNEQFF. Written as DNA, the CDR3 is TGTGCCAGCAGTTTATCGTCAGGGCGAGGTCAGGACTACAATGAGCAGTTCTTC. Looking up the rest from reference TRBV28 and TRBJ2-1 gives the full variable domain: DVKVTQSSRYLVKRTGEKVFLECVQDMDHENMFWYRQDPGLGLRLIYFSYDVKMKEKGDIPEGYSVSREKKERFSLILESASTNQTSMYLCASSLSSGRGQDYNEQFFGPGTRLTVL.

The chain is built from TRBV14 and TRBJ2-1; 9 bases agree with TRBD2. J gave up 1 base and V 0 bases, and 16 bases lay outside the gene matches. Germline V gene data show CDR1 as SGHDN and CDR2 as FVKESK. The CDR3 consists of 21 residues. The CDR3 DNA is TGTGCCAGCAGCCAAGAAATCTGGAGGTGGGCGGGAGGGCCGTCCTACAATGAGCAGTTCTTC. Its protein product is CASSQEIWRWAGGPSYNEQFF.

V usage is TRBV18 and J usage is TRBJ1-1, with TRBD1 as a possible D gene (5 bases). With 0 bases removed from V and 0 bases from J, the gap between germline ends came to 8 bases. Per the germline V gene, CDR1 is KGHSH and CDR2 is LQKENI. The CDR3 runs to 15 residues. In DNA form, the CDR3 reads TGTGCCAGCTCACCACCAGACAGCCTGAACACTGAAGCTTTCTTT. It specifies CASSPPDSLNTEAFF.

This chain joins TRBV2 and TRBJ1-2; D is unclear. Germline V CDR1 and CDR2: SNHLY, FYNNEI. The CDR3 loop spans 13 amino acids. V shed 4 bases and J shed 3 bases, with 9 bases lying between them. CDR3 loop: CASSGGEYYGYTF. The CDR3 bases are TGTGCCAGCAGTGGTGGAGAATACTATGGCTACACCTTC.

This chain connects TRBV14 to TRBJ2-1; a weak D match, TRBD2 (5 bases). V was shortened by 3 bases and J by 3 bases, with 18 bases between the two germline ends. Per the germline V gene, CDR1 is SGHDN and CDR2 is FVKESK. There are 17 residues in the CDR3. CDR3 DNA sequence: TGTGCCAGCAGCCACTCATACGGAGGCGCCTACTACAATGAGCAGTTCTTC. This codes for CASSHSYGGAYYNEQFF.

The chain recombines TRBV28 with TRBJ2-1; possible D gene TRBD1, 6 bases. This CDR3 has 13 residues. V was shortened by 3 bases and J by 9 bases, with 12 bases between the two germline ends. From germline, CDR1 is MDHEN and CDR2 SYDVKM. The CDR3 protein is CASSFSQGGEQFF. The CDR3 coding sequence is TGTGCCAGCAGTTTTTCACAGGGCGGTGAGCAGTTCTTC.

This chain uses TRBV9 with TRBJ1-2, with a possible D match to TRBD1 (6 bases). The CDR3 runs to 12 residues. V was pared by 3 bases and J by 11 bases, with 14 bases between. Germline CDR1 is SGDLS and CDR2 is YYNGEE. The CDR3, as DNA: TGTGCCAGCAGCGCCACCACAGGGTTTTACACCTTC. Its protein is CASSATTGFYTF. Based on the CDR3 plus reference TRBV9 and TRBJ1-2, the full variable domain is DSGVTQTPKHLITATGQRVTLRCSPRSGDLSVYWYQQSLDQGLQFLIQYYNGEERAKGNILERFSAQQFPDLHSELNLSSLELGDSALYFCASSATTGFYTFGSGTRLTVV.